This T cell receptor beta chain is drawn from a study of T cell changes during pregnancy in multiple sclerosis. The protocol was immunoSEQ multiplex PCR, while the TCRdb copy is restricted to in-frame clones and leaves out a portion. The top ten hold roughly 2.2% of the sample, which has 70,000 to 95,000 clones, almost 95% seen once. The ends were cut back, 5 bases at V and 3 bases at J, with 13 bases in the middle. From germline, CDR1 is SGHVS and CDR2 FNYEAQ. The CDR3 length is 15 residues. The sequence derives from a female donor with multiple sclerosis, enrolled in a pregnancy study. The sample was peripheral blood, taken in the third trimester of pregnancy. V and J are TRBV7-6 and TRBJ2-2; tentatively, D is TRBD2 (6 bases). This chain's CDR3 is CASSPVADHTGELFF. CDR3 sequence (DNA): TGTGCCAGCAGCCCAGTAGCGGACCACACCGGGGAGCTGTTTTTT.